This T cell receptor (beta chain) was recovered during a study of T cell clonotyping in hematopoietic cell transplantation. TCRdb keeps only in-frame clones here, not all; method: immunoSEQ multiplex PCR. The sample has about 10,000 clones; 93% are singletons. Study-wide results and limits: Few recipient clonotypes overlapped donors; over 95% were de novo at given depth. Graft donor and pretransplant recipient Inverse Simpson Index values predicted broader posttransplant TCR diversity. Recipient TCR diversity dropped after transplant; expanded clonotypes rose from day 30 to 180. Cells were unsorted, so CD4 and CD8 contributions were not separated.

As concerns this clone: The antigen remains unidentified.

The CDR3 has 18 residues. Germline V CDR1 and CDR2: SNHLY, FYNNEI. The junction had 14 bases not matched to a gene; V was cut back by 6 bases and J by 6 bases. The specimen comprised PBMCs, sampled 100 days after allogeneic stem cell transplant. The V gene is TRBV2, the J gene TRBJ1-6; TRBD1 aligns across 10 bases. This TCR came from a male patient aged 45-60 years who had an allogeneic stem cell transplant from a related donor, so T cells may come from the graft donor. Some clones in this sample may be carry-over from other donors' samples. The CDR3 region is CASRGGQGTPSRNSPLHF. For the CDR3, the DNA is TGTGCCAGCAGGGGGGGACAGGGGACCCCGTCCCGTAATTCACCCCTCCACTTT. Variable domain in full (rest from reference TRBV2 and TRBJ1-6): EPEVTQTPSHQVTQMGQEVILRCVPISNHLYFYWYRQILGQKVEFLVSFYNNEISEKSEIFDDQFSVERPDGSNFTLKIRSTKLEDSAMYFCASRGGQGTPSRNSPLHFGNGTRLTVT.